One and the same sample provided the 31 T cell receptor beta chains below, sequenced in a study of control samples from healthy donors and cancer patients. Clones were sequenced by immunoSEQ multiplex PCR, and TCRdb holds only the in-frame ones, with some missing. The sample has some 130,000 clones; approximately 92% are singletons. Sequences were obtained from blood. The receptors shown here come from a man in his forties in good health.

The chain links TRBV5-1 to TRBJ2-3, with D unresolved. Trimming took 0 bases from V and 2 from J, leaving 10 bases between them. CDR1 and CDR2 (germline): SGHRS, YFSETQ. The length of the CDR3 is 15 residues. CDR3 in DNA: TGCGCCAGCAGCTTGGCGTTGGGGATCACAGATACGCAGTATTTT. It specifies CASSLALGITDTQYF.

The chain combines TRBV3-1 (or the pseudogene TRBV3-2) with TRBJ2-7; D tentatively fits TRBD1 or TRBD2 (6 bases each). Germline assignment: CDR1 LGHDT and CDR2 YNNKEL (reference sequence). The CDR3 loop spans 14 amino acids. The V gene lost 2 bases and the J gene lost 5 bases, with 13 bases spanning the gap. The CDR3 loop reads CASSQRGHGDEQYF. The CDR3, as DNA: TGTGCCAGCAGCCAACGGGGGCACGGCGACGAGCAGTACTTC.

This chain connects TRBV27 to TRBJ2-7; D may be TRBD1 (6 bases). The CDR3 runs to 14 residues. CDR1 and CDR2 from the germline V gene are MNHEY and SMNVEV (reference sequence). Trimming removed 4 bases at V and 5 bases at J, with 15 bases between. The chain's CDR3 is CASSSAGAFHEQYF. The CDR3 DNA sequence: TGTGCCAGCAGTTCGGCAGGGGCTTTCCACGAGCAGTACTTC.

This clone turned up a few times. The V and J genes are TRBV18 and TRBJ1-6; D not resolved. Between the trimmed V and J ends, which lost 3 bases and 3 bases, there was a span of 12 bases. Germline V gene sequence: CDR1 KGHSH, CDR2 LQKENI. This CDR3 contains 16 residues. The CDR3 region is CASSPAEAGYNSPLHF. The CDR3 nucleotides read TGTGCCAGCTCACCCGCGGAGGCGGGCTATAATTCACCCCTCCACTTT.

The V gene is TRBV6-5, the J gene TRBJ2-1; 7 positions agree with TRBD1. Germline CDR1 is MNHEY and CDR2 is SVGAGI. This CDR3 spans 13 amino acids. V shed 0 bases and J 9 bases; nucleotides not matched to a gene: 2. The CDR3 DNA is TGTGCCAGCAGTTACTCGCAGGGGGTTGAGCAGTTCTTC. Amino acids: CASSYSQGVEQFF.

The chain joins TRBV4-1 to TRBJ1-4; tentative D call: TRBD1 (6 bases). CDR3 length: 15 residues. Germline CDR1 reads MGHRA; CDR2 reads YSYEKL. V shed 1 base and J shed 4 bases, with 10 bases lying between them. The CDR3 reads CASSQVGQYNEKLFF. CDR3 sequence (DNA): TGCGCCAGCAGCCAAGTAGGACAGTATAATGAAAAACTGTTTTTT.

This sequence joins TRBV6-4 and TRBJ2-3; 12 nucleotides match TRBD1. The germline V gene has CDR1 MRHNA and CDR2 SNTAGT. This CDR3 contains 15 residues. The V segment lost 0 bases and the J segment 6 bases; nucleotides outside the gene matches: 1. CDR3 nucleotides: TGTGCCAGCAGTGACTCGGGACAGGGGGCGGATACGCAGTATTTT. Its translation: CASSDSGQGADTQYF.

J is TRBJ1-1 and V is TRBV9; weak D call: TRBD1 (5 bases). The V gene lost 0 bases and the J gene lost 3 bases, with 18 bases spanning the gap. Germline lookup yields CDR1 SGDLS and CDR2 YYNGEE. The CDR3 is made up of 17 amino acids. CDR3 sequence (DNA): TGTGCCAGCAGCGTAGGTCTCAGGGAAAGGCGCGACACTGAAGCTTTCTTT. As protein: CASSVGLRERRDTEAFF.

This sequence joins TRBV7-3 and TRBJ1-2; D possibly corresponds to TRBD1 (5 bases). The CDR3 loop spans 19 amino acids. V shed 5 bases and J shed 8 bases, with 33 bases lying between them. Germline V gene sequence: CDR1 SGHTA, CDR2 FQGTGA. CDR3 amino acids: CASSPGGKLAMTRKEGYTF. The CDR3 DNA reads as TGTGCCAGCAGCCCGGGGGGTAAATTAGCCATGACGAGGAAGGAGGGCTACACCTTC.

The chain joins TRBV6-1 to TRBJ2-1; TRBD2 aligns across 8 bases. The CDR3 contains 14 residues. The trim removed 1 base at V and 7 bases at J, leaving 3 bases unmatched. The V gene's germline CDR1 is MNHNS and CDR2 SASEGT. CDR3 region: CASSEVAGWNEQFF. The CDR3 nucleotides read TGTGCCAGCAGTGAAGTAGCGGGGTGGAATGAGCAGTTCTTC.

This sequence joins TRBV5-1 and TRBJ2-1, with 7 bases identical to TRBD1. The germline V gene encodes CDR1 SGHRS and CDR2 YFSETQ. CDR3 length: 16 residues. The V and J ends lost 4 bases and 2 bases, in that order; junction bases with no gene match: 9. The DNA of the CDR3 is TGCGCCAGCAGCCGACAGGGTGGACTTACCTACAATGAGCAGTTCTTC. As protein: CASSRQGGLTYNEQFF.

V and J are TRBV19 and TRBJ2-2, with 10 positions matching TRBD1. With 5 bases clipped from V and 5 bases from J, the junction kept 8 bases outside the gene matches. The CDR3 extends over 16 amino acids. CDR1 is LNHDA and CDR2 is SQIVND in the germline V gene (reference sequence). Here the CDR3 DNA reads TGTGCCAGTAGTGCCTCGGGACAGGGGCCTACCGGGGAGCTGTTTTTT. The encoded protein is CASSASGQGPTGELFF.

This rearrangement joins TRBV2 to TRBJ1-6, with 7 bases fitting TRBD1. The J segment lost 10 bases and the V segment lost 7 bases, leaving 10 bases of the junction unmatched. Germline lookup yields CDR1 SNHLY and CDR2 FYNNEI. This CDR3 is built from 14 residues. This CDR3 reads CASTRDRARSPLHF. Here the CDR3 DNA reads TGTGCCAGCACCCGCGACAGGGCCCGCTCACCCCTCCACTTT.

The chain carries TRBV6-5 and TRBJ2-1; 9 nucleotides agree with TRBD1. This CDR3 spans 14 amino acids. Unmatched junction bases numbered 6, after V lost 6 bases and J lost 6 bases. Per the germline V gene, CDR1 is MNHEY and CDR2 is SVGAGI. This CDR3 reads CASRGRTGVNEQFF. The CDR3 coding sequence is TGTGCCAGCAGGGGTCGGACAGGGGTCAATGAGCAGTTCTTC.

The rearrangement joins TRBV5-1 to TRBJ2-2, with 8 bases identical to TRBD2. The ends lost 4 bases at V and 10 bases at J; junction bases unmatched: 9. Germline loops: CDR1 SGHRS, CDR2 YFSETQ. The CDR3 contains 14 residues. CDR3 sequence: CASSPPGGGVELFF. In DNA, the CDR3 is TGCGCCAGCAGCCCCCCGGGAGGGGGGGTGGAGCTGTTTTTT. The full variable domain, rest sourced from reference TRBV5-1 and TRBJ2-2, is KAGVTQTPRYLIKTRGQQVTLSCSPISGHRSVSWYQQTPGQGLQFLFEYFSETQRNKGNFPGRFSGRQFSNSRSEMNVSTLELGDSALYLCASSPPGGGVELFFGEGSRLTVL.

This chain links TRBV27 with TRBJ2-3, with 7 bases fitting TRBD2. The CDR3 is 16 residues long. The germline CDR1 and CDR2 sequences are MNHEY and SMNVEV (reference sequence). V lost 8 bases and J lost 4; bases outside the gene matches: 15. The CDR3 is CASGPLGGRSADTQYF. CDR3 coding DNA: TGTGCCAGCGGGCCTCTGGGGGGGAGGTCGGCAGATACGCAGTATTTT.

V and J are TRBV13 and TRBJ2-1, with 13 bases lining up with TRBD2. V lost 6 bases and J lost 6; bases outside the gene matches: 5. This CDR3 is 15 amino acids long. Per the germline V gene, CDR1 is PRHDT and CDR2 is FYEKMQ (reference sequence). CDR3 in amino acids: CASRQTSGGVNEQFF. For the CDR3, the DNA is TGTGCCAGCAGACAAACTAGCGGGGGGGTCAATGAGCAGTTCTTC.

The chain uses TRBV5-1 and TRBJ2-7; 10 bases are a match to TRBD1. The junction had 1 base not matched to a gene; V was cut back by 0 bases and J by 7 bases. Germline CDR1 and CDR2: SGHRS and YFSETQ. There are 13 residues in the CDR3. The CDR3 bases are TGCGCCAGCAGCTTGGGGACAGGGGGAGAGCAGTACTTC. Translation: CASSLGTGGEQYF.

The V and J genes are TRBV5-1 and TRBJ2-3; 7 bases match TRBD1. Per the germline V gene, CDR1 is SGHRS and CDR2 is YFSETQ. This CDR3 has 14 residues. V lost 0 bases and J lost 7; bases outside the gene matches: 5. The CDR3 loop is CASSLGQGGHTQYF. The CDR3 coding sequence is TGCGCCAGCAGCTTGGGACAGGGTGGGCATACGCAGTATTTT. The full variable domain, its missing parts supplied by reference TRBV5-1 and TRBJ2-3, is KAGVTQTPRYLIKTRGQQVTLSCSPISGHRSVSWYQQTPGQGLQFLFEYFSETQRNKGNFPGRFSGRQFSNSRSEMNVSTLELGDSALYLCASSLGQGGHTQYFGPGTRLTVL.

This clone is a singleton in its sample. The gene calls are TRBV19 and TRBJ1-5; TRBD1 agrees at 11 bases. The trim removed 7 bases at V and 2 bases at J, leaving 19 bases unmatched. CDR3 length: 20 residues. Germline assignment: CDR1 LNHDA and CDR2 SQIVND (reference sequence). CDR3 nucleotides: TGTGCCAGTACCATCCAAGCCAGGACAGGGGGCATCTTTGGCAATCAGCCCCAGCATTTT. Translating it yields CASTIQARTGGIFGNQPQHF.

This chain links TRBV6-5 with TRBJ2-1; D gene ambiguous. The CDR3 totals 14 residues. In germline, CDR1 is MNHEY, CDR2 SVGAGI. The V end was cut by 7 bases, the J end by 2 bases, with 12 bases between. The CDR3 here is CASMPYRTYNEQFF. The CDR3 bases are TGTGCCAGCATGCCGTACCGTACCTACAATGAGCAGTTCTTC.

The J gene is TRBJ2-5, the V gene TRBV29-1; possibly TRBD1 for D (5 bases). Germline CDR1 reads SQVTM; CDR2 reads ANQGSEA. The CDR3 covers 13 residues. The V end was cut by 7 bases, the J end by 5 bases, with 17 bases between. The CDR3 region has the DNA TGCAGCGGCTCGACCAACTCAGGGGAGACCCAGTACTTC. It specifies CSGSTNSGETQYF.

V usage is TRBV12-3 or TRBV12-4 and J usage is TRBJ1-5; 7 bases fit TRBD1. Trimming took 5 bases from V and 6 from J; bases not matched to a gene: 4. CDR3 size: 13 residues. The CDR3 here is CASSLQGGQPQHF. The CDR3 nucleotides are TGTGCCAGCAGTCTCCAGGGGGGTCAGCCCCAGCATTTT.

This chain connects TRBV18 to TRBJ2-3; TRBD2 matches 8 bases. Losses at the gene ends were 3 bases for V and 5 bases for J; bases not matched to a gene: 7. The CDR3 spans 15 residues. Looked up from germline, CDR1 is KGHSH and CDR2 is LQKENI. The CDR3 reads CASSPIGTRGDTQYF. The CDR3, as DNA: TGTGCCAGCTCACCCATCGGGACTAGGGGAGATACGCAGTATTTT.

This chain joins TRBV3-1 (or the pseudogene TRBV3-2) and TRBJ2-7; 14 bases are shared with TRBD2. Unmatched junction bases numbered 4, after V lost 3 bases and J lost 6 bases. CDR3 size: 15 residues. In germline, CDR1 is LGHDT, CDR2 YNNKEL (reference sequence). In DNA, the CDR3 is TGTGCCAGCAGCCAGACTAGCGGGGGGGCCCTCGAGCAGTACTTC. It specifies CASSQTSGGALEQYF.

This CDR3 reads CASSGDTQRGIGQYF. The CDR3 nucleotides read TGTGCCAGCAGTGGGGACACTCAGAGGGGGATTGGGCAGTACTTC. This chain joins TRBV2 and TRBJ2-7, with a possible D match to TRBD1 (6 bases). The CDR3 consists of 15 residues. Trimming took off 4 bases at V and 9 bases at J, with 22 bases between the two ends. Per the germline V gene, CDR1 is SNHLY and CDR2 is FYNNEI.

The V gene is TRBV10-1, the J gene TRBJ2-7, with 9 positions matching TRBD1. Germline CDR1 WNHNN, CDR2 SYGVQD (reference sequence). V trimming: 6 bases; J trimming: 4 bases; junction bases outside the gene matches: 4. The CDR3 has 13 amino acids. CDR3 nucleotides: TGCGCCAGCAGCCGGGACAGGGAGTACGAGCAGTACTTC. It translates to CASSRDREYEQYF.

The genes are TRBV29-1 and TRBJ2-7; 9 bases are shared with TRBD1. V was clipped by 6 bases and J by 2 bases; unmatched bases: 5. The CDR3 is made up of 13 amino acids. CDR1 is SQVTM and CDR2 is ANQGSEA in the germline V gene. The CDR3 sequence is CSVSGTGTYEQYF. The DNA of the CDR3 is TGCAGCGTATCCGGGACAGGGACCTACGAGCAGTACTTC.

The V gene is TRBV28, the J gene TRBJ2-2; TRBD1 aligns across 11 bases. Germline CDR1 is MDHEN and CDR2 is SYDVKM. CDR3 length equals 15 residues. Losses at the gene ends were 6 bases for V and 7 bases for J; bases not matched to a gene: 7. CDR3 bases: TGTGCCAGCAGCCCAGGACAGGGGGCGGTCGGGGAGCTGTTTTTT. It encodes CASSPGQGAVGELFF. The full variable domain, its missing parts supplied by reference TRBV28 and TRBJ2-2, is DVKVTQSSRYLVKRTGEKVFLECVQDMDHENMFWYRQDPGLGLRLIYFSYDVKMKEKGDIPEGYSVSREKKERFSLILESASTNQTSMYLCASSPGQGAVGELFFGEGSRLTVL.

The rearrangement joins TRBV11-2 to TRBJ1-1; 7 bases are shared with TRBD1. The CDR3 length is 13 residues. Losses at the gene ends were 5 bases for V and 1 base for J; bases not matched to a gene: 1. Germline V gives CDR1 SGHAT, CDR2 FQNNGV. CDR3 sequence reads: CASSRGRNTEAFF. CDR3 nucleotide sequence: TGTGCCAGCAGCAGGGGGCGGAACACTGAAGCTTTCTTT. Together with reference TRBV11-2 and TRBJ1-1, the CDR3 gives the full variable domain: EAGVAQSPRYKIIEKRQSVAFWCNPISGHATLYWYQQILGQGPKLLIQFQNNGVVDDSQLPKDRFSAERLKGVDSTLKIQPAKLEDSAVYLCASSRGRNTEAFFGQGTRLTVV.

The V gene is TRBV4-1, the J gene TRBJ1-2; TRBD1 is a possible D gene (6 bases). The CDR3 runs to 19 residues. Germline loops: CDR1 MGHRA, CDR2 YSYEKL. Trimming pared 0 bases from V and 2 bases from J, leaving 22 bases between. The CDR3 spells CASSQDANLLNRANYGYTF. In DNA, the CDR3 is TGCGCCAGCAGCCAAGACGCAAACCTACTTAACAGGGCGAACTATGGCTACACCTTC.